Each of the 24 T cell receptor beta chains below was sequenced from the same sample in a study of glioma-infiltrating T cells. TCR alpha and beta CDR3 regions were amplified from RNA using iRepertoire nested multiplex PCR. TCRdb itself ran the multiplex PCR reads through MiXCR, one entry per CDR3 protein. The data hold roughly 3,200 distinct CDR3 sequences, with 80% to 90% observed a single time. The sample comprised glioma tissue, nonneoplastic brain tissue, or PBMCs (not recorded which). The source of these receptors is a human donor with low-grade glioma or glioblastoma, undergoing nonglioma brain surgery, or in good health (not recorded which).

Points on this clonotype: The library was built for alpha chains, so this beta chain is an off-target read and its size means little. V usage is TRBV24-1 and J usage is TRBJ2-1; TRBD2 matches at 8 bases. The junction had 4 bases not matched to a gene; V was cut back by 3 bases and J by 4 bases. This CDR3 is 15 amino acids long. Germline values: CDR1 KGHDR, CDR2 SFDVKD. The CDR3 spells CATSDPSGSYNEQFF. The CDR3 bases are TGTGCCACCAGTGATCCCAGCGGGAGTTACAATGAGCAGTTCTTC.

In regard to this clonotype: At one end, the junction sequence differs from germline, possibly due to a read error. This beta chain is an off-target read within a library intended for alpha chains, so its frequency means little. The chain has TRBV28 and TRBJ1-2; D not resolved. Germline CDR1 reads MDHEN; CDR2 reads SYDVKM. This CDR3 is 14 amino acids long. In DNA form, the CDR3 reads TGTGCCAGCAGCCCCCGGTCGGGCCTCTATGGCTACATCTTC. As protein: CASSPRSGLYGYIF.

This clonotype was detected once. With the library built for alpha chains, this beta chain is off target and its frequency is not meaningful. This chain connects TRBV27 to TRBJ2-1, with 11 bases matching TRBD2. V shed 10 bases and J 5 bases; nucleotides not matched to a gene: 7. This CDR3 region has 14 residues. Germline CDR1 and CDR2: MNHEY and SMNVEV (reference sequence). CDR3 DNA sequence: TGTGCCACTATGACTAGCGGGAAAAACAATGAGCAGTTCTTC. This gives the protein CATMTSGKNNEQFF.

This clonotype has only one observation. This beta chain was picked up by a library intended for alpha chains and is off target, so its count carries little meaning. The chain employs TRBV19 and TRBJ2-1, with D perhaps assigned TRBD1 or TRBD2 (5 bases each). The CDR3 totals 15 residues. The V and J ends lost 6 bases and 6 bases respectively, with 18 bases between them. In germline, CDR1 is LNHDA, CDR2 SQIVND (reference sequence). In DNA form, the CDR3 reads TGTGCCAGTAGCATCCCGGGACCAGGCTTCAATGAGCAGTTCTTC. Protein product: CASSIPGPGFNEQFF.

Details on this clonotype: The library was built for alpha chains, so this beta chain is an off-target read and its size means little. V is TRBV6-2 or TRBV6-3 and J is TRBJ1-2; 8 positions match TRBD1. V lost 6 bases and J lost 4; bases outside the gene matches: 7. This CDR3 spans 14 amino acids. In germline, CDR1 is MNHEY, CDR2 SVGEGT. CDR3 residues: CASRTRDRSYGYTF. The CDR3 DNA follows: TGTGCCAGCAGGACAAGGGACAGGAGCTATGGCTACACCTTC.

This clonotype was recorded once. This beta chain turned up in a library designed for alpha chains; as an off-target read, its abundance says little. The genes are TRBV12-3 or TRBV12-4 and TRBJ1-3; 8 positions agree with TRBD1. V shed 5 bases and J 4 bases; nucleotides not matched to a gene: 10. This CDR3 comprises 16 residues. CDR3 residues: CASSPWDRNTGNTIYF. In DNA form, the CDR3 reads TGTGCCAGCAGTCCGTGGGACAGGAACACGGGAAACACCATATATTTT.

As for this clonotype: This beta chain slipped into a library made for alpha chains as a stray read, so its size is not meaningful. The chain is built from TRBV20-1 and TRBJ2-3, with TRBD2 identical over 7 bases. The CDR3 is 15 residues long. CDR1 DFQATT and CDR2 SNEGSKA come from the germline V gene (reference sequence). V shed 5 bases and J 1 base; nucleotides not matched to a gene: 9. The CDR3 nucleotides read TGCAGTGCTGTTAAGCGGGGTGGGGGCACAGATACGCAGTATTTT. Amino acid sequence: CSAVKRGGGTDTQYF.

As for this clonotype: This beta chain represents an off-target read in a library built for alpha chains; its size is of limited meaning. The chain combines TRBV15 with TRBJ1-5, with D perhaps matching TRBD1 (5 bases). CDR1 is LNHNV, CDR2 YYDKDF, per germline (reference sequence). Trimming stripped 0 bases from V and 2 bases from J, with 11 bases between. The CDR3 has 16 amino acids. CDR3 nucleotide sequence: TGTGCCACCAGCAGAGATCAGGGATTCGGCAATCAGCCCCAGCATTTT. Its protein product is CATSRDQGFGNQPQHF.

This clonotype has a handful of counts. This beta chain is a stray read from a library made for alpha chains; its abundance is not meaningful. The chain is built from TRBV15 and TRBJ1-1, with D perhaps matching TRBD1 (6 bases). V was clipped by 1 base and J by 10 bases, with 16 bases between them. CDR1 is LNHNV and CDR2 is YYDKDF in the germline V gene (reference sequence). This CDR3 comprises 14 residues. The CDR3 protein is CATSRGTERVGAFF. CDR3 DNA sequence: TGTGCCACCAGCAGAGGGACAGAGAGAGTTGGAGCTTTCTTT.

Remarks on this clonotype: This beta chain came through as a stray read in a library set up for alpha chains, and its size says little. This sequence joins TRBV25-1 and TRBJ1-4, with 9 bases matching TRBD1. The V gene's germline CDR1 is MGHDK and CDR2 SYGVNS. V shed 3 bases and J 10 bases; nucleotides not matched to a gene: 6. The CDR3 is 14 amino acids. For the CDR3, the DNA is TGTGCCAGCAGTGAGAAACAGGGGGCGGGAAAACTGTTTTTT. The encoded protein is CASSEKQGAGKLFF. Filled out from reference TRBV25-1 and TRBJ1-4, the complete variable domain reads EADIYQTPRYLVIGTGKKITLECSQTMGHDKMYWYQQDPGMELHLIHYSYGVNSTEKGDLSSESTVSRIRTEHFPLTLESARPSHTSQYLCASSEKQGAGKLFFGSGTQLSVL.

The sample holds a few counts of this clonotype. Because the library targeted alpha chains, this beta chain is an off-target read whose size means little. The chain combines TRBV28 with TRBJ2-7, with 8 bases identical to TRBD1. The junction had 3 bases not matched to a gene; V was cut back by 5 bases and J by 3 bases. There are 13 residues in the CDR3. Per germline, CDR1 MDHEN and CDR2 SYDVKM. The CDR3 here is CASSVGTGYEQYF. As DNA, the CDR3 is TGTGCCAGCAGTGTCGGGACAGGCTACGAGCAGTACTTC. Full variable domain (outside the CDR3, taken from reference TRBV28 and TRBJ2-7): DVKVTQSSRYLVKRTGEKVFLECVQDMDHENMFWYRQDPGLGLRLIYFSYDVKMKEKGDIPEGYSVSREKKERFSLILESASTNQTSMYLCASSVGTGYEQYFGPGTRLTVT.

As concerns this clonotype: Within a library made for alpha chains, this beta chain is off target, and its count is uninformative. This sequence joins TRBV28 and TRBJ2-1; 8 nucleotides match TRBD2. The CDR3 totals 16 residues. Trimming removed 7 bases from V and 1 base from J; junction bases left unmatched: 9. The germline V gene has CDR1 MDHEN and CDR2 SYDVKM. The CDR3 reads CASTNSGTRSYNEQFF. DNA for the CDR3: TGTGCCAGCACCAATTCTGGGACTAGGTCCTACAATGAGCAGTTCTTC.

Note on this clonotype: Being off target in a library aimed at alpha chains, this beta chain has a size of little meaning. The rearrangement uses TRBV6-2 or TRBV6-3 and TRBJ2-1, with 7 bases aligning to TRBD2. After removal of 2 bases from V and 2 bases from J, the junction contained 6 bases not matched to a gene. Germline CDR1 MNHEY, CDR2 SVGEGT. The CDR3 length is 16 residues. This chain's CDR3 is CASSYGGRAAYNEQFF. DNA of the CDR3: TGTGCCAGCAGTTACGGGGGGAGGGCCGCCTACAATGAGCAGTTCTTC.

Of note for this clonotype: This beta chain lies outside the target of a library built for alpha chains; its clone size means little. The CDR3 DNA reads as TGTGCCACCAGTGATTATGGCGGAACCGAATACAATGAGCAGTTCTTC. Translated: CATSDYGGTEYNEQFF. The rearrangement links TRBV24-1 to TRBJ2-1; D uncertain. The CDR3 length is 16 residues. The V gene's germline CDR1 is KGHDR and CDR2 SFDVKD. The V end lost 2 bases, the J end lost 4 bases, and 14 bases lay between the germline ends.

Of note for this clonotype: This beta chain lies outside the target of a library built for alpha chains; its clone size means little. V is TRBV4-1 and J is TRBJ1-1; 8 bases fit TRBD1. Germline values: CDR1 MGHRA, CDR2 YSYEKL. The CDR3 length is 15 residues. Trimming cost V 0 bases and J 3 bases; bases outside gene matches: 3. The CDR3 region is CASSQEDRVDTEAFF. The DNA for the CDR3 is TGCGCCAGCAGCCAAGAGGACAGGGTGGACACTGAAGCTTTCTTT.

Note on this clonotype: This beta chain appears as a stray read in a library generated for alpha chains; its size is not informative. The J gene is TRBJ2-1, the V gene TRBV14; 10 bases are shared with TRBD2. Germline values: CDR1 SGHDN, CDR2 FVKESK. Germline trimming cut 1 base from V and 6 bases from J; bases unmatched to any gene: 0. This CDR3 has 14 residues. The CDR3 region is CASSQGLAGNEQFF. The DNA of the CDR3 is TGTGCCAGCAGCCAAGGACTAGCGGGCAATGAGCAGTTCTTC.

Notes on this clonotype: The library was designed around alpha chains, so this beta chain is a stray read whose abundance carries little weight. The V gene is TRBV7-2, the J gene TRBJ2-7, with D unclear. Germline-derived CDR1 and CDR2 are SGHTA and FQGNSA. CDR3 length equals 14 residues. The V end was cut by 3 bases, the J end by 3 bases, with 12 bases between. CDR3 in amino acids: CASSFSIRDYEQYF. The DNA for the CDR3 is TGTGCCAGCAGCTTTTCAATCCGAGACTACGAGCAGTACTTC.

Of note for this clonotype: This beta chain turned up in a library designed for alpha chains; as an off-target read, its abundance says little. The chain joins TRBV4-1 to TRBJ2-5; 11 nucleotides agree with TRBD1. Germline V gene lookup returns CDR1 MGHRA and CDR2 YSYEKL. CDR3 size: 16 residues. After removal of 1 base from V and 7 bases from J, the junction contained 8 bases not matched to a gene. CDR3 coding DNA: TGCGCCAGCAGCCAAGGAGTGGGACAGGGGGTTGCGACCCAGTACTTC. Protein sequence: CASSQGVGQGVATQYF.

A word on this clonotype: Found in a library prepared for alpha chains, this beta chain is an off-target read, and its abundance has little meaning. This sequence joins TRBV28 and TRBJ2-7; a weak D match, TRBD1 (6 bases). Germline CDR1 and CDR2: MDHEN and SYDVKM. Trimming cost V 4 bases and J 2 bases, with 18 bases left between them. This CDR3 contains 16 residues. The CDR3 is CASSSPVTDSTYEQYF. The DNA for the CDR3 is TGTGCCAGCAGTTCTCCAGTAACGGACAGTACCTACGAGCAGTACTTC. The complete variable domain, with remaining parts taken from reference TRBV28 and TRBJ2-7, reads DVKVTQSSRYLVKRTGEKVFLECVQDMDHENMFWYRQDPGLGLRLIYFSYDVKMKEKGDIPEGYSVSREKKERFSLILESASTNQTSMYLCASSSPVTDSTYEQYFGPGTRLTVT.

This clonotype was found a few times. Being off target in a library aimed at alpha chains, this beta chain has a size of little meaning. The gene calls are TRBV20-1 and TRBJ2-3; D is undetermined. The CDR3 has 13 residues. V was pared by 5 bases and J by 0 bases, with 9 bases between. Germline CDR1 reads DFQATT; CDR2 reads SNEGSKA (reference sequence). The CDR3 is CSARSSSTDTQYF. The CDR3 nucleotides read TGCAGTGCTCGGTCGTCAAGCACAGATACGCAGTATTTT.

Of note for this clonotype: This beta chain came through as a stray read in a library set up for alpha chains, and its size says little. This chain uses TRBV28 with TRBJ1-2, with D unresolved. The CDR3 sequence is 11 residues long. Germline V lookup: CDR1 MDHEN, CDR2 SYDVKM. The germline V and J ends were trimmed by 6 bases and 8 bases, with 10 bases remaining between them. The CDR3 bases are TGTGCCAGCAGGATCGACTGGGGCTACACCTTC. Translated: CASRIDWGYTF.

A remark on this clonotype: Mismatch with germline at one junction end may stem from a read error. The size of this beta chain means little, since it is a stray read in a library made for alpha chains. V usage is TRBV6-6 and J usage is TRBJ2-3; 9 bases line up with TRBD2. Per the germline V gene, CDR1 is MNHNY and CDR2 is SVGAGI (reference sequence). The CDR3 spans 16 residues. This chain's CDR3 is CAISDRLAGSTDTQYF. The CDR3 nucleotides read TGTGCCATCAGTGATCGGCTAGCGGGGAGCACAGATACGCAGTATTTT.

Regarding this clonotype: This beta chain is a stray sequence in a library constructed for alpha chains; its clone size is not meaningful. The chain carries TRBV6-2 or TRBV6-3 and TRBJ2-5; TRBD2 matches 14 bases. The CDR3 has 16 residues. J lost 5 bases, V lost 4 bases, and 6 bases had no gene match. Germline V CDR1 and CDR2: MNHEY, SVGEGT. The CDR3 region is CASSSGLAGAGETQYF. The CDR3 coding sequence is TGTGCCAGCAGTTCGGGACTAGCGGGAGCCGGGGAGACCCAGTACTTC.

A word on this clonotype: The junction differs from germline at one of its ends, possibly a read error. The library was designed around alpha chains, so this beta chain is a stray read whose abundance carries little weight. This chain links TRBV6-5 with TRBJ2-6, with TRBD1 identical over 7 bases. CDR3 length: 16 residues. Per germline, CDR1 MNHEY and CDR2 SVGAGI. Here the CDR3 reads CACSQTTGAGANVLTF. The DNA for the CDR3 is TGTGCCTGCAGTCAAACAACAGGGGCTGGGGCCAACGTCCTGACTTTC.